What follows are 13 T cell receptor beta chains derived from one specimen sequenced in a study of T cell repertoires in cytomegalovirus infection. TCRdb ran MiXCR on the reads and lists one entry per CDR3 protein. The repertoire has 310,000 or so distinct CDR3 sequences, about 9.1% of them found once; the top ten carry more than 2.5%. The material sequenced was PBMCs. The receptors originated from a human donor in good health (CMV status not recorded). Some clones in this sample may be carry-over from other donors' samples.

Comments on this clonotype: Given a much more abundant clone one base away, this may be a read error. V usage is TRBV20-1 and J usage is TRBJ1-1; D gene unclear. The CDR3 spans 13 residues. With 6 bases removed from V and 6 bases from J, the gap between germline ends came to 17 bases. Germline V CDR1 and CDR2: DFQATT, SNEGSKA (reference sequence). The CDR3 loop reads CSAPDLINAEAFF. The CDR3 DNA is TGCAGTGCCCCGGACCTCATTAACGCTGAAGCTTTCTTT.

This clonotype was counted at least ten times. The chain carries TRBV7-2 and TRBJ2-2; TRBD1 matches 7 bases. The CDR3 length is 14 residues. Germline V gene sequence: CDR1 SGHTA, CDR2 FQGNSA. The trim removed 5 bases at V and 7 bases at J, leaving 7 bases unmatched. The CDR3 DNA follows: TGTGCCAGCAGCCAGGGGACAGATCACGGGGAGCTGTTTTTT. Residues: CASSQGTDHGELFF.

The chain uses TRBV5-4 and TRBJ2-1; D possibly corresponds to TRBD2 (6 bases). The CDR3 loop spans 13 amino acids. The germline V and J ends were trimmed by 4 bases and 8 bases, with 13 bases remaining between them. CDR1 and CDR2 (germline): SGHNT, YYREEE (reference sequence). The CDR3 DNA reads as TGTGCCAGCAGCGCGGGACCCTTCGATGAGCAGTTCTTC. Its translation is CASSAGPFDEQFF. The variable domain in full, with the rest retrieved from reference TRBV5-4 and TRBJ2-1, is ETGVTQSPTHLIKTRGQQVTLRCSSQSGHNTVSWYQQALGQGPQFIFQYYREEENGRGNFPPRFSGLQFPNYSSELNVNALELDDSALYLCASSAGPFDEQFFGPGTRLTVL.

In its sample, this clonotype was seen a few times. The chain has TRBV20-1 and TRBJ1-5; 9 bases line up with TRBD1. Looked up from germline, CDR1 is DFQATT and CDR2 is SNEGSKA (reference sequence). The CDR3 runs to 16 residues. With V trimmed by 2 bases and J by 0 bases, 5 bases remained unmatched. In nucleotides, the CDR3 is TGCAGTGCTAGAAGGGACAGGGTATATAGCAATCAGCCCCAGCATTTT. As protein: CSARRDRVYSNQPQHF.

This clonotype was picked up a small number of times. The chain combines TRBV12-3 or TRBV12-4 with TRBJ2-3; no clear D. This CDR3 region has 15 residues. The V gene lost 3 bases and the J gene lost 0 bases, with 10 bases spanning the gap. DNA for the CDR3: TGTGCCAGCAGTTTCGGTGGCTCTAGCACAGATACGCAGTATTTT. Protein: CASSFGGSSTDTQYF.

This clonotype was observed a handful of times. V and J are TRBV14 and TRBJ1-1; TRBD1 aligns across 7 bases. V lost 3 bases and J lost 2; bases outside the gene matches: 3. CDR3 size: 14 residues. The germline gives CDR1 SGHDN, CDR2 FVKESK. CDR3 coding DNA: TGTGCCAGCAGCCAGGGACAGTATAACACTGAAGCTTTCTTT. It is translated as CASSQGQYNTEAFF.

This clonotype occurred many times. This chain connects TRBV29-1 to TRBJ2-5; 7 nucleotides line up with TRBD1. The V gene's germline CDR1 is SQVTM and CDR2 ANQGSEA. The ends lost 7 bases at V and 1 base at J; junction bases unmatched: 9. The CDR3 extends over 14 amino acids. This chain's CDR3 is CSALPGTVQETQYF. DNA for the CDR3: TGCAGCGCCCTCCCCGGGACAGTCCAAGAGACCCAGTACTTC.

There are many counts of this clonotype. For the CDR3, the DNA is TGTGCCAGCAGCTCTGGGACAGGGGGCGGTAATCAGCCCCAGCATTTT. Translation gives CASSSGTGGGNQPQHF. The chain uses TRBV7-9 and TRBJ1-5; 12 nucleotides line up with TRBD1. Germline V CDR1 and CDR2: SEHNR, FQNEAQ (reference sequence). Unmatched junction bases numbered 5, after V lost 4 bases and J lost 4 bases. The CDR3 length is 16 residues.

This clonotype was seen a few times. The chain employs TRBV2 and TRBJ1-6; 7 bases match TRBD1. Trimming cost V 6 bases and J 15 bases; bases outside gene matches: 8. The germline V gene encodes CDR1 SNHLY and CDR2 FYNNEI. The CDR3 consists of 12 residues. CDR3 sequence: CASSQGVLVLHF. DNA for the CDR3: TGTGCCAGCAGCCAGGGGGTCTTGGTCCTCCACTTT.

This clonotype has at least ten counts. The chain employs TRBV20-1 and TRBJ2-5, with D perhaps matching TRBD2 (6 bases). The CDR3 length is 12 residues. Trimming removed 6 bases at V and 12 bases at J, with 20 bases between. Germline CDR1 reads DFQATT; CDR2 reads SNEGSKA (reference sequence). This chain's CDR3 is CSAAQSTGGKYF. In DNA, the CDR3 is TGCAGTGCCGCCCAGAGCACCGGAGGGAAGTACTTC.

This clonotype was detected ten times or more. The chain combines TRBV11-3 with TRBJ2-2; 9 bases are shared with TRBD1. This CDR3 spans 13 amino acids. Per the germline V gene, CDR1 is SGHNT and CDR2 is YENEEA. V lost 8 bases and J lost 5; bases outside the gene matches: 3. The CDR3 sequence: CASRDRVTGELFF. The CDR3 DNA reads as TGTGCCAGCCGGGACAGGGTAACCGGGGAGCTGTTTTTT.

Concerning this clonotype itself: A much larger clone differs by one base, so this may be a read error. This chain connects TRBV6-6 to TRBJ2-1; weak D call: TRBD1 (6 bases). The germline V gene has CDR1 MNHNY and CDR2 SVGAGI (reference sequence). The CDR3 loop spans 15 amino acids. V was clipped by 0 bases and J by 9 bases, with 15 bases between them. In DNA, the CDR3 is TGTGCCAGCAGTTACTCCAGCGTGGGGGCCTCTGAGCAGTTCTTC. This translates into CASSYSSVGASEQFF.

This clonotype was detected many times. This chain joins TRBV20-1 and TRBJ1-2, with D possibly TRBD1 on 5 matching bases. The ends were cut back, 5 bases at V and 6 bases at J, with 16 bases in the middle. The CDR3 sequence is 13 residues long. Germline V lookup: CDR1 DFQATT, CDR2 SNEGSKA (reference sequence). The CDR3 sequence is CSAQGVERNGYTF. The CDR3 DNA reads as TGCAGTGCTCAGGGAGTTGAAAGAAATGGCTACACCTTC.